The 14 T cell receptor beta chains reported below all come from one sample, sequenced in a study of blood T cell repertoires in COVID-19 (dated by TCRdb to about 2020). Preparation of the library involved the immunoSEQ multiplex PCR assay. Not all clones reach the TCRdb copy of this immuneACCESS table, which keeps in-frame sequences only. Checked studies attribute under half of the gap to unresolved V genes and leave the rest unexplained. Across this sample there are more than 110,000 clones, with around 79% seen only once. In total, the top ten clones hold around 4% of the sample. Sequenced input: peripheral blood. The source of these receptors is a man in his sixties with acute or convalescent COVID-19.

This chain joins TRBV7-8 and TRBJ2-3, with 11 bases fitting TRBD2. The CDR3 is made up of 18 amino acids. J lost 2 bases, V lost 8 bases, and 15 bases had no gene match. Per the germline V gene, CDR1 is SGHVS and CDR2 is FQNEAQ. The CDR3 spells CASAQRLAGPGATDTQYF. The CDR3 DNA reads TGTGCCAGCGCCCAGAGACTAGCGGGACCGGGGGCCACAGATACGCAGTATTTT.

J is TRBJ2-2 and V is TRBV5-4; D uncertain. The germline V gene has CDR1 SGHNT and CDR2 YYREEE (reference sequence). This CDR3 comprises 16 residues. V was clipped by 4 bases and J by 0 bases, with 13 bases between them. Here the CDR3 DNA reads TGTGCCAGCAGCCCCTCCCAGCGACCGAACACCGGGGAGCTGTTTTTT. This sequence encodes CASSPSQRPNTGELFF.

The chain links TRBV6-2 or TRBV6-3 to TRBJ2-7, with a possible D match to TRBD2 (5 bases). Deletions cut 2 bases from V and 4 bases from J, with 9 bases between. Germline V gene lookup returns CDR1 MNHEY and CDR2 SVGEGT. The CDR3 length is 13 residues. The CDR3 reads CASSYQRTYEQYF. The CDR3 region has the DNA TGTGCCAGCAGTTACCAGCGGACTTACGAGCAGTACTTC.

V is TRBV24-1 and J is TRBJ2-5; possibly TRBD1 for D (6 bases). Germline CDR1 and CDR2: KGHDR and SFDVKD. Trimming pared 4 bases from V and 5 bases from J, leaving 16 bases between. CDR3 length: 15 amino acids. The CDR3 DNA is TGTGCCACCAGTGAGGTCGGGACACAAGGGGAGACCCAGTACTTC. Protein sequence: CATSEVGTQGETQYF.

The chain employs TRBV6-1 and TRBJ1-2; D might be TRBD1 (5 bases). V lost 2 bases, J lost 3 bases, and 13 bases lay in between. Germline V CDR1 and CDR2: MNHNS, SASEGT. The CDR3 extends over 15 amino acids. The CDR3 here is CASSETLSGDYGYTF. For the CDR3, the DNA is TGTGCCAGCAGTGAAACTCTGTCGGGGGACTATGGCTACACCTTC.

The J gene is TRBJ2-1, the V gene TRBV15; no firm D call. Trimming cost V 1 base and J 0 bases, with 10 bases left between them. In germline, CDR1 is LNHNV, CDR2 YYDKDF (reference sequence). CDR3 length: 16 amino acids. CDR3 DNA sequence: TGTGCCACCAGCAGAGGCTCTGAGAGCTCCTACAATGAGCAGTTCTTC. Amino acids: CATSRGSESSYNEQFF.

This clone has just one count. This chain connects TRBV4-3 to TRBJ2-3; tentative D call: TRBD2 (7 bases). Germline CDR1 reads LGHNA; CDR2 reads YSLEER. V was cut by 1 base and J by 4 bases, with 24 bases left in between. The CDR3 has 19 residues. The CDR3 region has the DNA TGCGCCAGCAGCCAAGCCCCGGGGGGACAAGCAGGTGGTCCAGATACGCAGTATTTT. It is translated as CASSQAPGGQAGGPDTQYF.

The chain recombines TRBV27 with TRBJ1-2; D is unclear. The V and J ends lost 2 bases and 5 bases respectively, with 9 bases between them. Germline CDR1 MNHEY, CDR2 SMNVEV (reference sequence). The CDR3 consists of 13 residues. CDR3 amino acids: CASSLRFSYGYTF. CDR3 DNA sequence: TGTGCCAGCAGTTTACGGTTCTCATATGGCTACACCTTC.

On this clone: Other DNA sequences from this sample encode an identical CDR3 as well. The chain recombines TRBV28 with TRBJ2-2; 8 bases match TRBD1. The V segment lost 6 bases and the J segment 0 bases; nucleotides outside the gene matches: 0. Germline CDR1 is MDHEN and CDR2 is SYDVKM. This CDR3 contains 14 residues. Written as DNA, the CDR3 is TGTGCCAGCAGGGGACAGGCGAACACCGGGGAGCTGTTTTTT. Its translation is CASRGQANTGELFF.

This sequence joins TRBV28 and TRBJ1-1; D ambiguous. Between the trimmed V and J ends, which lost 7 bases and 5 bases, there was a span of 11 bases. The CDR3 contains 12 residues. Germline CDR1 and CDR2: MDHEN and SYDVKM. In DNA, the CDR3 is TGTGCCAGCACCATCAGCGTAACTGAAGCTTTCTTT. Amino acids: CASTISVTEAFF.

This sequence joins TRBV9 and TRBJ2-7; TRBD1 matches 10 bases. Germline V gene sequence: CDR1 SGDLS, CDR2 YYNGEE. This CDR3 contains 14 residues. V lost 3 bases and J lost 5; bases outside the gene matches: 5. CDR3 coding DNA: TGTGCCAGCAGCGCTTGGGACAGGGGCCACGAGCAGTACTTC. It translates to CASSAWDRGHEQYF.

This chain links TRBV5-4 with TRBJ2-1, with TRBD1 matching 11 bases. The V gene end was trimmed by 4 bases and the J gene end by 7 bases; junction bases not matched to a gene: 7. Looked up from germline, CDR1 is SGHNT and CDR2 is YYREEE (reference sequence). The CDR3 length is 15 residues. The CDR3: CASSTRTGGRNEQFF. CDR3 nucleotide sequence: TGTGCCAGCAGCACAAGGACAGGGGGCCGGAATGAGCAGTTCTTC. Filled out from reference TRBV5-4 and TRBJ2-1, the complete variable domain reads ETGVTQSPTHLIKTRGQQVTLRCSSQSGHNTVSWYQQALGQGPQFIFQYYREEENGRGNFPPRFSGLQFPNYSSELNVNALELDDSALYLCASSTRTGGRNEQFFGPGTRLTVL.

This clone showed up just once. The chain carries TRBV30 and TRBJ2-4, with TRBD1 matching over 7 bases. Germline CDR1 and CDR2: GTSNPN and SVGIG (reference sequence). V was clipped by 4 bases and J by 0 bases; unmatched bases: 21. There are 20 residues in the CDR3. CDR3 bases: TGTGCCTGGACCCCCCTTTCCGGGACAGAGCTTAATCTAGCCAAAAACATTCAGTACTTC. Amino acids: CAWTPLSGTELNLAKNIQYF.

The CDR3 region has the DNA TGTGCCAGTAGTACCCCAGCGGGACAATCCTACGAGCAGTACTTC. Protein product: CASSTPAGQSYEQYF. The genes are TRBV19 and TRBJ2-7; D might be TRBD2 (7 bases). V lost 4 bases to trimming and J lost 1 base, with 14 bases between them. The CDR3 extends over 15 amino acids. Germline loops: CDR1 LNHDA, CDR2 SQIVND (reference sequence).